The 31 T cell receptor beta chains reported below all come from one sample, sequenced in a study of vaccination and CD4 T cells after COVID-19. These receptors' targets are unknown. The Oncomine TCR Beta short-read assay was applied to DNA of cultured CD4+ T cells. TCRdb re-called the PCR reads with MiXCR, one entry per CDR3 protein. The top ten clones hold approximately 39% of a sample with roughly 4,000 distinct CDR3 sequences, 45% to 55% of them seen once. Treatment described: approximately nine-day PBMC culture with coronavirus spike peptide pools or control peptides (ViraFEST assay). The specimen sequenced was CD4+ T cells from blood, cultured in vitro. Receptors originate from a human donor who had recovered from COVID-19.

This clonotype showed up just a few times. The chain uses TRBV7-9 and TRBJ1-2; TRBD1 matches at 7 bases. The germline V gene has CDR1 SEHNR and CDR2 FQNEAQ (reference sequence). The V gene end was trimmed by 5 bases and the J gene end by 8 bases; junction bases not matched to a gene: 11. This CDR3 has 14 residues. CDR3 protein: CASSKTTGVWGYTF. The DNA for the CDR3 is TGTGCCAGCAGCAAAACAACAGGGGTTTGGGGCTACACCTTC. Full variable domain (outside the CDR3, taken from reference TRBV7-9 and TRBJ1-2): DTGVSQNPRHKITKRGQNVTFRCDPISEHNRLYWYRQTLGQGPEFLTYFQNEAQLEKSRLLSDRFSAERPKGSFSTLEIQRTEQGDSAMYLCASSKTTGVWGYTFGSGTRLTVV.

Judged by abundance, this clonotype is large. This chain joins TRBV10-3 and TRBJ2-3, with TRBD2 as a possible D gene (6 bases). The CDR3 contains 13 residues. Germline loops: CDR1 ENHRY, CDR2 SYGVKD. The V and J ends lost 2 bases and 7 bases respectively, with 10 bases between them. This CDR3 is CAISEGGKHTQYF. The CDR3 nucleotides are TGTGCCATCAGTGAGGGGGGGAAACATACGCAGTATTTT.

The gene calls are TRBV24-1 and TRBJ1-5; 10 nucleotides align to TRBD1. Germline-derived CDR1 and CDR2 are KGHDR and SFDVKD. The CDR3 consists of 14 residues. With V trimmed by 3 bases and J by 5 bases, 0 bases remained unmatched. CDR3 region: CATSDGQGDQPQHF. In DNA form, the CDR3 reads TGTGCCACCAGTGATGGACAGGGGGATCAGCCCCAGCATTTT.

This clonotype has more than one count but fewer than ten. V is TRBV7-9 and J is TRBJ2-3, with D unclear. V was cut by 3 bases and J by 2 bases, with 12 bases left in between. Germline CDR1 SEHNR, CDR2 FQNEAQ (reference sequence). The CDR3 totals 15 residues. CDR3 sequence (DNA): TGTGCCAGCAGCTTGTCGTCTCACCTCACAGATACGCAGTATTTT. Its protein product is CASSLSSHLTDTQYF.

This clonotype was counted between two and nine times. The chain uses TRBV15 and TRBJ1-3; a possible D gene is TRBD1 (6 bases). CDR1 and CDR2 (germline): LNHNV, YYDKDF (reference sequence). V was cut by 3 bases and J by 6 bases, with 15 bases left in between. The CDR3 sequence is 15 residues long. The CDR3 DNA follows: TGTGCCACCAGCAGGAACAGGGTTGGTGAAAACACCATATATTTT. Encoded protein: CATSRNRVGENTIYF.

This rearrangement joins TRBV5-4 to TRBJ2-3; 13 nucleotides align to TRBD2. The CDR3 has 16 amino acids. After removal of 4 bases from V and 1 base from J, the junction contained 3 bases not matched to a gene. Germline lookup yields CDR1 SGHNT and CDR2 YYREEE (reference sequence). The CDR3 sequence is CASSTGLAGGTDTQYF. The DNA of the CDR3 is TGTGCCAGCAGCACCGGACTAGCGGGGGGCACAGATACGCAGTATTTT.

This clonotype was seen more than once but under ten times. The V gene is TRBV7-9, the J gene TRBJ2-5; 7 bases agree with TRBD2. J gave up 5 bases and V 7 bases, and 7 bases lay outside the gene matches. CDR1 and CDR2 from the germline V gene are SEHNR and FQNEAQ (reference sequence). This CDR3 region has 13 residues. CDR3 sequence: CASTPVGGETQYF. The CDR3 DNA is TGTGCCAGCACCCCAGTGGGGGGGGAGACCCAGTACTTC.

The CDR3 nucleotides read TGTGCCAGTACATTGGGACTCACTTCTAACAATGAGCAGTTCTTC. Protein: CASTLGLTSNNEQFF. The rearrangement uses TRBV19 and TRBJ2-1; tentatively, D is TRBD2 (6 bases). This CDR3 region has 15 residues. With 7 bases removed from V and 5 bases from J, the gap between germline ends came to 18 bases. Germline CDR1 and CDR2: LNHDA and SQIVND (reference sequence).

The CDR3 sequence: CASSEFGNTEAFF. CDR3 DNA sequence: TGTGCCAGCAGTGAATTTGGGAACACTGAAGCTTTCTTT. V usage is TRBV2 and J usage is TRBJ1-1; D gene ambiguous. The V gene's germline CDR1 is SNHLY and CDR2 FYNNEI. The V end was cut by 2 bases, the J end by 1 base, with 5 bases between. This CDR3 spans 13 amino acids.

The chain links TRBV18 to TRBJ1-4; perhaps TRBD1 as D (5 bases). CDR1 and CDR2 (germline): KGHSH, LQKENI. The CDR3 runs to 17 residues. Trimming removed 1 base at V and 6 bases at J, with 18 bases between. This CDR3 reads CASSPRTPGGGDEKLFF. DNA for the CDR3: TGTGCCAGCTCACCACGGACTCCGGGGGGTGGGGATGAAAAACTGTTTTTT.

The CDR3 DNA follows: TGTGCCAGCAGTTACTCGGGGCCGGGGAGTGGCACTGAAGCTTTCTTT. Protein: CASSYSGPGSGTEAFF. The chain links TRBV6-5 to TRBJ1-1; maybe TRBD1 (5 bases). The CDR3 totals 16 residues. Trimming pared 0 bases from V and 4 bases from J, leaving 15 bases between. From germline, CDR1 is MNHEY and CDR2 SVGAGI.

The J gene is TRBJ2-7, the V gene TRBV10-3; possibly TRBD2 for D (5 bases). The CDR3 length is 14 residues. V shed 2 bases and J shed 5 bases, with 13 bases lying between them. Germline CDR1 reads ENHRY; CDR2 reads SYGVKD. CDR3 region: CAISEPKRVHEQYF. The CDR3 nucleotides are TGTGCCATCAGTGAGCCAAAGAGGGTCCACGAGCAGTACTTC.

This CDR3 reads CATSNPGIFSYEQYF. CDR3 nucleotide sequence: TGTGCCACCAGCAACCCAGGTATTTTTTCCTACGAGCAGTACTTC. The chain combines TRBV15 with TRBJ2-7; no clear D. Germline lookup yields CDR1 LNHNV and CDR2 YYDKDF (reference sequence). Trimming cost V 4 bases and J 1 base, with 14 bases left between them. The CDR3 runs 15 residues.

V is TRBV20-1 and J is TRBJ2-5; D is perhaps TRBD1 or TRBD2 (6 bases each). This CDR3 has 13 amino acids. Looked up from germline, CDR1 is DFQATT and CDR2 is SNEGSKA (reference sequence). Between the trimmed V and J ends, which lost 3 bases and 5 bases, there was a span of 13 bases. CDR3 DNA sequence: TGCAGTGCTAGTCGAGGGGGGCGTGAGACCCAGTACTTC. This codes for CSASRGGRETQYF.

This clonotype appeared a single time. The gene calls are TRBV30 and TRBJ2-1; D is ambiguous. This CDR3 has 14 amino acids. In germline, CDR1 is GTSNPN, CDR2 SVGIG (reference sequence). Trimming left V 1 base short and J 4 bases short, with 11 bases between. The CDR3 loop is CAWSDGQLYNEQFF. CDR3 coding DNA: TGTGCCTGGAGTGACGGGCAGCTATACAATGAGCAGTTCTTC.

This clonotype was detected a few times. The rearrangement joins TRBV18 to TRBJ1-2, with 9 bases identical to TRBD1. Per germline, CDR1 KGHSH and CDR2 LQKENI. Unmatched junction bases numbered 12, after V lost 6 bases and J lost 7 bases. The CDR3 is 15 amino acids. This CDR3 reads CASSPTGGEPGGYTF. The CDR3 bases are TGTGCCAGCTCCCCAACAGGGGGCGAACCCGGTGGCTACACCTTC.

The chain uses TRBV5-1 and TRBJ1-1; D unclear. The germline V gene encodes CDR1 SGHRS and CDR2 YFSETQ. CDR3 size: 14 residues. Deletions cut 1 base from V and 1 base from J, with 8 bases between. The CDR3 coding sequence is TGCGCCAGCAGCTTGACCTCACCGAACACTGAAGCTTTCTTT. Protein: CASSLTSPNTEAFF.

The CDR3 here is CASSGNLTPSYNEQFF. CDR3 nucleotide sequence: TGCGCCAGCAGTGGAAATCTAACACCCTCCTACAATGAGCAGTTCTTC. This chain links TRBV10-1 with TRBJ2-1; no clear D gene. Trimming shortened V by 4 bases and J by 0 bases, and 13 bases separated the two germline ends. CDR3 length equals 16 residues. Germline CDR1 WNHNN, CDR2 SYGVQD (reference sequence).

This clonotype has only a few counts. V gene TRBV24-1 combines with J gene TRBJ2-2, with TRBD2 identical over 15 bases. This CDR3 comprises 19 residues. J was trimmed by 2 bases and V by 6 bases; bases with no gene match: 9. CDR1 KGHDR and CDR2 SFDVKD come from the germline V gene. The CDR3 bases are TGTGCCACCAGTCCCTCAACGGGACTAGCGGGAGGAAACACCGGGGAGCTGTTTTTT. Translation: CATSPSTGLAGGNTGELFF.

The chain has TRBV11-3 and TRBJ2-1; D is undetermined. CDR1 is SGHNT, CDR2 YENEEA, per germline. V lost 8 bases to trimming and J lost 7 bases, with 9 bases between them. The CDR3 sequence is 11 residues long. The CDR3 loop is CASARSNEQFF. CDR3 DNA: TGTGCCAGCGCGAGGTCGAATGAGCAGTTCTTC. The variable domain in full, with the rest retrieved from reference TRBV11-3 and TRBJ2-1, is EAGVVQSPRYKIIEKKQPVAFWCNPISGHNTLYWYLQNLGQGPELLIRYENEEAVDDSQLPKDRFSAERLKGVDSTLKIQPAELGDSAVYLCASARSNEQFFGPGTRLTVL.

The rearrangement joins TRBV27 to TRBJ2-3; D may be TRBD2 (6 bases). The V gene's germline CDR1 is MNHEY and CDR2 SMNVEV (reference sequence). The CDR3 contains 12 residues. Trimming shortened V by 9 bases and J by 6 bases, and 13 bases separated the two germline ends. The CDR3, as DNA: TGTGCCAGTGGGAGGAACAGGGATACGCAGTATTTT. It translates to CASGRNRDTQYF.

The chain uses TRBV18 and TRBJ2-5; either TRBD1 or TRBD2 may supply D (5 bases each). CDR1 and CDR2 from the germline V gene are KGHSH and LQKENI. V was shortened by 3 bases and J by 2 bases, with 19 bases between the two germline ends. The CDR3 spans 17 residues. The CDR3 reads CASSPWARSGQQETQYF. Here the CDR3 DNA reads TGTGCCAGCTCACCTTGGGCTCGAAGCGGACAACAAGAGACCCAGTACTTC.

The chain joins TRBV20-1 to TRBJ1-3; D gene ambiguous. Germline V gene data show CDR1 as DFQATT and CDR2 as SNEGSKA (reference sequence). This CDR3 spans 16 amino acids. With 1 base removed from V and 0 bases from J, the gap between germline ends came to 13 bases. The CDR3 reads CSARAQEWGSGNTIYF. DNA for the CDR3: TGCAGTGCTAGAGCGCAGGAATGGGGCTCTGGAAACACCATATATTTT.

The CDR3 here is CSARRGGHTGELFF. CDR3 nucleotide sequence: TGCAGTGCTAGGCGGGGGGGGCATACCGGGGAGCTGTTTTTT. The rearrangement links TRBV20-1 to TRBJ2-2; TRBD2 matches at 9 bases. The CDR3 covers 14 residues. V dropped 3 bases and J dropped 5; count of bases not matched to a gene: 4. CDR1 and CDR2 (germline): DFQATT, SNEGSKA (reference sequence).

The chain employs TRBV24-1 and TRBJ2-3; no firm D call. The CDR3 runs 12 residues. Germline V gene sequence: CDR1 KGHDR, CDR2 SFDVKD. Trimming pared 2 bases from V and 3 bases from J, leaving 2 bases between. The chain's CDR3 is CATSDWTDTQYF. CDR3 DNA sequence: TGTGCCACCAGTGATTGGACAGATACGCAGTATTTT.

The chain uses TRBV20-1 and TRBJ2-7; D perhaps matches TRBD2 (6 bases). The CDR3 is 13 residues long. Germline CDR1 DFQATT, CDR2 SNEGSKA (reference sequence). Trimming shortened V by 4 bases and J by 6 bases, and 16 bases separated the two germline ends. The CDR3 here is CSATRGPGIEQYF. The CDR3 region has the DNA TGCAGTGCTACGCGGGGCCCAGGTATCGAGCAGTACTTC.

The chain uses TRBV5-4 and TRBJ2-3, with D unresolved. The germline CDR1 and CDR2 sequences are SGHNT and YYREEE (reference sequence). Trimming left V 6 bases short and J 3 bases short, with 14 bases between. The CDR3 runs 14 residues. The CDR3 is CASNRGSTTDTQYF. The CDR3 bases are TGTGCCAGCAATCGCGGTAGCACTACAGATACGCAGTATTTT.

By share of the sample, this clonotype is large. The chain uses TRBV20-1 and TRBJ1-2; 10 nucleotides agree with TRBD1. Looked up from germline, CDR1 is DFQATT and CDR2 is SNEGSKA (reference sequence). The V gene end was trimmed by 0 bases and the J gene end by 8 bases; junction bases not matched to a gene: 6. The CDR3 length is 14 residues. CDR3 in DNA: TGCAGTGCTAGAGACCGACAGGGGGCCGTGGGCTACACCTTC. Amino acids: CSARDRQGAVGYTF.

This clonotype appeared a single time. The CDR3 end shows no conserved phenylalanine or tryptophan, and so a read error is likely. The chain combines TRBV11-3 with TRBJ2-3; D not certain. CDR3 size: 14 residues. CDR1 is SGHNT and CDR2 is YENEEA in the germline V gene. V was clipped by 5 bases and J by 0 bases, with 9 bases between them. The CDR3 nucleotides are TGTGCCAGCAGCCCCCGTTCTAGCACAGATACGCAGTATTAT. Its translation is CASSPRSSTDTQYY.

Points on this clonotype: Relative to the germline gene, one junction end is altered; a read error may explain this. The chain couples TRBV19 to TRBJ2-3, with 8 bases fitting TRBD2. Per germline, CDR1 LNHDA and CDR2 SQIVND (reference sequence). The CDR3 totals 14 residues. DNA of the CDR3: TGTGTCAGTAGTTGGACTAGCACTAGAGATACGCAGTATTTT. Protein sequence: CVSSWTSTRDTQYF.

This clonotype was seen more than once but under ten times. V usage is TRBV6-1 and J usage is TRBJ1-2; D possibly corresponds to TRBD1 (5 bases). There are 12 residues in the CDR3. CDR1 is MNHNS, CDR2 SASEGT, per germline. Trimming removed 4 bases at V and 5 bases at J, with 8 bases between. The CDR3 loop is CASSATVYGYTF. The CDR3 nucleotides are TGTGCCAGCAGTGCGACAGTGTATGGCTACACCTTC.